A single sample gave rise to the 9 T cell receptor beta chains below, sequenced in a study of T cells in localized non-small cell lung cancer. Clones were sequenced by immunoSEQ multiplex PCR, and TCRdb holds only the in-frame ones, with some missing. The table shows more than 45,000 clones, with about nine tenths occurring only once. Sequenced here: peripheral blood, sampled before any cancer treatment. All receptors come from a male donor older than 55 with stage III squamous cell lung carcinoma.

The gene calls are TRBV5-1 and TRBJ2-7; a weak D match, TRBD1 (6 bases). Germline V lookup: CDR1 SGHRS, CDR2 YFSETQ. Trimming shortened V by 0 bases and J by 4 bases, and 14 bases separated the two germline ends. The CDR3 is 15 residues long. CDR3 DNA sequence: TGCGCCAGCAGCTTGGTACAGGGCTATGATTACGAGCAGTACTTC. It specifies CASSLVQGYDYEQYF.

This chain uses TRBV2 with TRBJ2-7, with TRBD2 matching over 8 bases. The length of the CDR3 is 14 residues. Germline loops: CDR1 SNHLY, CDR2 FYNNEI. V shed 6 bases and J 0 bases; nucleotides not matched to a gene: 4. CDR3 amino acids: CASRLAVLSYEQYF. CDR3 in DNA: TGTGCCAGCAGACTAGCGGTTCTCTCCTACGAGCAGTACTTC.

This chain connects TRBV19 to TRBJ2-1; no clear D gene. Germline assignment: CDR1 LNHDA and CDR2 SQIVND (reference sequence). CDR3 length: 13 amino acids. With 10 bases removed from V and 5 bases from J, the gap between germline ends came to 15 bases. CDR3: CATSRPSNNEQFF. The CDR3 bases are TGTGCCACCTCGAGGCCGTCGAACAATGAGCAGTTCTTC.

The chain links TRBV5-4 to TRBJ2-2; D is unresolved. Trimming left V 4 bases short and J 5 bases short, with 18 bases between. The CDR3 is 16 residues long. Germline V gene data show CDR1 as SGHNT and CDR2 as YYREEE (reference sequence). The DNA of the CDR3 is TGTGCCAGCAGCGCCTGGGGTGCTAGTGGGACCGGGGAGCTGTTTTTT. Protein sequence: CASSAWGASGTGELFF.

V gene TRBV5-6 combines with J gene TRBJ1-2; D remains ambiguous. Germline lookup yields CDR1 SGHDT and CDR2 YYEEEE. CDR3 length: 16 residues. Trimming pared 0 bases from V and 3 bases from J, leaving 15 bases between. CDR3 in amino acids: CASSLVKGTSHYGYTF. The CDR3 DNA is TGTGCCAGCAGCTTGGTAAAGGGAACATCCCACTATGGCTACACCTTC.

The chain combines TRBV6-5 with TRBJ1-6; 7 bases are a match to TRBD1. Germline CDR1 MNHEY, CDR2 SVGAGI. Losses at the gene ends were 5 bases for V and 3 bases for J; bases not matched to a gene: 4. The CDR3 runs to 15 residues. The CDR3 loop reads CASSRQGVYNSPLHF. CDR3 coding DNA: TGTGCCAGCAGTCGACAGGGAGTCTATAATTCACCCCTCCACTTT.

The chain combines TRBV6-7 with TRBJ2-7; D gene unclear. TRBV6-7 is reported as an ORF; its role is uncertain. V was trimmed by 8 bases and J by 3 bases, leaving 17 bases between them. CDR3 length equals 14 residues. The CDR3 DNA sequence: TGTGCCAGCCCTAAATTAGGCGGTTACTACGAGCAGTACTTC. Amino acid sequence: CASPKLGGYYEQYF.

The V call is TRBV29-1, the J call TRBJ2-1; maybe TRBD2 (5 bases). CDR1 SQVTM and CDR2 ANQGSEA come from the germline V gene. Trimming left V 0 bases short and J 7 bases short, with 13 bases between. There are 14 residues in the CDR3. The CDR3: CSVEDFKRENEQFF. The CDR3 nucleotides are TGCAGCGTTGAAGATTTTAAAAGGGAGAATGAGCAGTTCTTC.

The chain uses TRBV12-5 and TRBJ2-1; D is perhaps TRBD2 (6 bases). The V end was cut by 0 bases, the J end by 10 bases, with 10 bases between. The CDR3 covers 13 residues. Germline CDR1 is LGHNT and CDR2 is FRNRAP. The CDR3 sequence: CASGLVGGGEQFF. The CDR3 DNA is TGTGCTAGTGGTTTGGTAGGAGGAGGGGAGCAGTTCTTC.